This TCR beta chain stems from a study of CD8 T cells in ankylosing spondylitis. One entry per CDR3 protein results from TCRdb running MiXCR on the 5' RACE reads. Of 100,000 to 150,000 distinct CDR3 sequences in the sample, more than 9.5% were seen once. This clonotype was picked up many times. The CDR3 length is 16 residues. Germline CDR1 reads DFQATT; CDR2 reads SNEGSKA (reference sequence). V dropped 0 bases and J dropped 4 bases, with 16 bases sitting between them. The TCR originated in a female donor with ankylosing spondylitis or in good health (not recorded which). Sequencing was performed on blood, either unsorted or a sorted T cell fraction (not recorded which). The chain recombines TRBV20-1 with TRBJ2-1; possibly TRBD2 for D (5 bases). The chain's CDR3 is CSARDPDSARYNEQFF. The CDR3 bases are TGCAGTGCTAGAGATCCGGACTCCGCGAGGTACAATGAGCAGTTCTTC.